This TCR beta chain was found in a study of blood T cell repertoires in COVID-19. Whole-study context: The United States, Italy and Spain supplied acute and convalescent COVID-19 samples. Sources were T cells, B-cell-depleted T cells, or PBMCs; the material itself was cDNA or gDNA.

CDR1 is SEHNR and CDR2 is FQNEAQ in the germline V gene (reference sequence). This CDR3 comprises 16 residues. The V and J ends lost 5 bases and 7 bases, in that order; junction bases with no gene match: 12. In the original analysis: Reference gene primer amplification yielded estimated nucleated cell counts. Clones were read by immunoSEQ multiplex PCR, and TCRdb kept only the in-frame ones, dropping some. The V and J calls and the clone size are those of that table, but D and trimming were determined from the DNA. This table holds 130,000 or so clones, about 83% found once. The source of this sequence is a man aged 80 or over with active or convalescent COVID-19. The chain is built from TRBV7-9 and TRBJ2-5; 11 bases agree with TRBD1. Sequencing was carried out using peripheral blood. DNA for the CDR3: TGTGCCAGCAGCCCGGGGACAGGGGGACCCAGAGGGACCCAGTACTTC. It yields the protein CASSPGTGGPRGTQYF.